Below, 18 T cell receptor beta chains from the same sample are listed, as sequenced in a study of radiation and T cells in renal cell carcinoma. Time point indicated: blood 4 weeks post-SBRT, at nephrectomy. The treatment was: 15 Gy SBRT to primary tumor, nephrectomy 4 weeks later. Only in-frame clones appear in the TCRdb table, and some are missing; sequencing was by immunoSEQ multiplex PCR. The profile shows about 100,000 clones, around 84% of them singletons. Sequencing was performed on blood, taken from a patient whose treatment included radiotherapy and nephrectomy. The receptors come from a man aged 55 to 70 with renal cell carcinoma.

This clone has just one count. The rearrangement joins TRBV5-4 to TRBJ1-2, with TRBD1 matching over 11 bases. CDR3 size: 14 residues. Germline V CDR1 and CDR2: SGHNT, YYREEE (reference sequence). Losses at the gene ends were 6 bases for V and 4 bases for J; bases not matched to a gene: 5. This chain's CDR3 is CASNTDRGPYGYTF. The CDR3 region has the DNA TGTGCCAGCAACACGGACAGGGGGCCCTATGGCTACACCTTC.

The V and J genes are TRBV5-1 and TRBJ2-7, with 11 bases aligning to TRBD1. CDR1 and CDR2 from the germline V gene are SGHRS and YFSETQ. This CDR3 contains 15 residues. The J segment lost 2 bases and the V segment lost 4 bases, leaving 5 bases of the junction unmatched. The CDR3 protein is CASSPGTGGTYEQYF. In DNA, the CDR3 is TGCGCCAGCAGCCCGGGGACAGGGGGAACCTACGAGCAGTACTTC.

The chain employs TRBV11-2 and TRBJ1-1; perhaps TRBD1 as D (6 bases). This CDR3 has 11 residues. The germline gives CDR1 SGHAT, CDR2 FQNNGV. Trimming left V 3 bases short and J 11 bases short, with 10 bases between. The CDR3 region is CASSLPGAAFF. The CDR3 DNA reads TGTGCCAGCAGCTTGCCGGGGGCCGCTTTCTTT.

This rearrangement joins TRBV29-1 to TRBJ2-5, with D hard to call. Germline V CDR1 and CDR2: SQVTM, ANQGSEA. Trimming removed 2 bases from V and 1 base from J, with 5 bases in between. There are 12 residues in the CDR3. CDR3 protein: CSVEWGQETQYF. CDR3 nucleotides: TGCAGCGTTGAATGGGGCCAAGAGACCCAGTACTTC.

The V and J genes are TRBV18 and TRBJ2-1; no clear D. Germline V lookup: CDR1 KGHSH, CDR2 LQKENI. The V end was cut by 9 bases, the J end by 3 bases, with 9 bases between. This CDR3 region has 12 residues. CDR3 region: CASLGGYNEQFF. CDR3 nucleotides: TGTGCCAGTCTAGGCGGCTACAATGAGCAGTTCTTC.

The CDR3 coding sequence is TGTGCCAGCAGCGCGGGACTCCCAGGCTCTGGAAACACCATATATTTT. This codes for CASSAGLPGSGNTIYF. The chain links TRBV5-4 to TRBJ1-3; possibly TRBD1 for D (5 bases). The CDR3 has 16 amino acids. The germline V gene encodes CDR1 SGHNT and CDR2 YYREEE (reference sequence). Trimming took 4 bases from V and 0 from J, leaving 14 bases between them.

The rearrangement joins TRBV5-8 to TRBJ2-5; D gene uncertain. Germline values: CDR1 SGHTS, CDR2 YDEGEE. V lost 2 bases and J 7 bases, leaving 9 bases between the germline ends. The CDR3 has 12 amino acids. The CDR3 protein is CASSFRQRTQYF. In nucleotides, the CDR3 is TGTGCCAGCAGCTTTCGGCAGCGGACCCAGTACTTC.

The J gene is TRBJ1-3, the V gene TRBV18, with 10 bases matching TRBD1. Per the germline V gene, CDR1 is KGHSH and CDR2 is LQKENI. This CDR3 is 18 amino acids long. V was clipped by 2 bases and J by 0 bases; unmatched bases: 7. This CDR3 is CASSPIGTGEISGNTIYF. DNA of the CDR3: TGTGCCAGCTCACCAATTGGGACAGGGGAGATCTCTGGAAACACCATATATTTT.

The chain is built from TRBV6-6 and TRBJ2-7, with 8 bases aligning to TRBD1. The CDR3 consists of 14 residues. Germline V gene sequence: CDR1 MNHNY, CDR2 SVGAGI (reference sequence). V gave up 1 base and J gave up 4 bases; unmatched junction bases: 3. The chain's CDR3 is CASSYLDREYEQYF. CDR3 nucleotide sequence: TGTGCCAGCAGTTACTTGGACAGGGAATACGAGCAGTACTTC.

DNA for the CDR3: TGCAGTGCTAGAGATGGAGATACGCAGTATTTT. As protein: CSARDGDTQYF. The V gene is TRBV20-1, the J gene TRBJ2-3, with D uncertain. V shed 0 bases and J shed 5 bases, with 3 bases lying between them. The CDR3 is 11 amino acids. CDR1 is DFQATT, CDR2 SNEGSKA, per germline (reference sequence).

The chain joins TRBV5-8 to TRBJ2-2; D might be TRBD2 (6 bases). CDR1 is SGHTS, CDR2 YDEGEE, per germline. This CDR3 is 16 amino acids long. Trimming took off 0 bases at V and 2 bases at J, with 11 bases between the two ends. The DNA of the CDR3 is TGTGCCAGCAGCTTGGCCGGCGGGACCAACACCGGGGAGCTGTTTTTT. Translated: CASSLAGGTNTGELFF.

CDR3 amino acids: CASRTPGQGQDTQYF. Written as DNA, the CDR3 is TGTGCCAGCAGAACACCGGGACAGGGTCAAGATACGCAGTATTTT. V gene TRBV6-6 combines with J gene TRBJ2-3; TRBD1 matches at 9 bases. Trimming removed 6 bases from V and 5 bases from J; junction bases left unmatched: 9. The germline CDR1 and CDR2 sequences are MNHNY and SVGAGI (reference sequence). The CDR3 length is 15 residues.

Points on this clone: Other DNA sequences of this sample code for an identical CDR3. This sequence joins TRBV15 and TRBJ2-6; D may be TRBD2 (5 bases). The CDR3 runs 16 residues. Deletions cut 0 bases from V and 0 bases from J, with 6 bases between. Per germline, CDR1 LNHNV and CDR2 YYDKDF (reference sequence). The CDR3 sequence: CATSRDRGSGANVLTF. The CDR3, as DNA: TGTGCCACCAGCAGAGATCGGGGCTCTGGGGCCAACGTCCTGACTTTC.

This sequence joins TRBV5-1 and TRBJ1-1, with TRBD1 as a possible D gene (6 bases). V lost 0 bases to trimming and J lost 1 base, with 10 bases between them. Germline V lookup: CDR1 SGHRS, CDR2 YFSETQ. The CDR3 spans 15 residues. The CDR3 reads CASSLETGANTEAFF. The CDR3 DNA reads as TGCGCCAGCAGCTTGGAGACGGGGGCGAACACTGAAGCTTTCTTT.

The V call is TRBV5-6, the J call TRBJ2-1, with D possibly matching TRBD2 (6 bases). The CDR3 consists of 16 residues. From germline, CDR1 is SGHDT and CDR2 YYEEEE. Deletions cut 4 bases from V and 10 bases from J, with 24 bases between. CDR3 nucleotides: TGTGCCAGCAGCCCCGTGGGCGGGGACCACATCAAGGAGCAGTTCTTC. Protein: CASSPVGGDHIKEQFF.

V gene TRBV4-1 combines with J gene TRBJ2-1; TRBD2 matches at 8 bases. V was pared by 5 bases and J by 0 bases, with 15 bases of the junction left unmatched. Germline V gene sequence: CDR1 MGHRA, CDR2 YSYEKL. The CDR3 runs 19 residues. The CDR3 sequence is CASSAQRESASSSYNEQFF. The CDR3 nucleotides read TGCGCCAGCAGCGCCCAGCGGGAGTCGGCTTCCTCCTCCTACAATGAGCAGTTCTTC.

This clone has just a few counts. CDR3 loop: CASSLSSGGMETQYF. CDR3 DNA: TGCGCCAGCAGCTTATCTAGCGGGGGGATGGAGACCCAGTACTTC. The chain is built from TRBV5-1 and TRBJ2-5, with TRBD2 matching 11 bases. J lost 5 bases, V lost 2 bases, and 5 bases had no gene match. The germline CDR1 and CDR2 sequences are SGHRS and YFSETQ. The CDR3 has 15 residues. Drawing the rest from reference TRBV5-1 and TRBJ2-5, the complete variable domain is KAGVTQTPRYLIKTRGQQVTLSCSPISGHRSVSWYQQTPGQGLQFLFEYFSETQRNKGNFPGRFSGRQFSNSRSEMNVSTLELGDSALYLCASSLSSGGMETQYFGPGTRLLVL.

The chain links TRBV30 to TRBJ1-4; D is perhaps TRBD1 (6 bases). This CDR3 spans 12 amino acids. Germline V gives CDR1 GTSNPN, CDR2 SVGIG (reference sequence). With 2 bases removed from V and 11 bases from J, the gap between germline ends came to 12 bases. CDR3 residues: CAWSIRGGKLFF. CDR3 coding DNA: TGTGCCTGGAGTATACGAGGGGGGAAACTGTTTTTT.